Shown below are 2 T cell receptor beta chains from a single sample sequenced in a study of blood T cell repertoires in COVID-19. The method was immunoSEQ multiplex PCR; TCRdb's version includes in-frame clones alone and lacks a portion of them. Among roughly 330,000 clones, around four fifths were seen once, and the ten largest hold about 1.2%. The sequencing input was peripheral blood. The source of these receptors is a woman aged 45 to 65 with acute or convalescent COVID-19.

For the CDR3, the DNA is TGTGCCAGCAGCCAAGGGAGTATTTCGGTCACTGAAGCTTTCTTT. Its protein product is CASSQGSISVTEAFF. V and J are TRBV3-1 (or the pseudogene TRBV3-2) and TRBJ1-1; D gene uncertain. The germline V gene has CDR1 LGHDT and CDR2 YNNKEL (reference sequence). This CDR3 spans 15 amino acids. Trimming left V 1 base short and J 4 bases short, with 13 bases between.

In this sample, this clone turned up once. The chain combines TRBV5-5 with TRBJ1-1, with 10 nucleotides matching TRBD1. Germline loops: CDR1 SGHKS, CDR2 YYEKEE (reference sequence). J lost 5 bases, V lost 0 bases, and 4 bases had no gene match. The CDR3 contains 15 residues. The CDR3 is CASSLAGTGVTEAFF. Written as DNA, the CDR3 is TGTGCCAGCAGCTTGGCCGGGACAGGGGTAACTGAAGCTTTCTTT.